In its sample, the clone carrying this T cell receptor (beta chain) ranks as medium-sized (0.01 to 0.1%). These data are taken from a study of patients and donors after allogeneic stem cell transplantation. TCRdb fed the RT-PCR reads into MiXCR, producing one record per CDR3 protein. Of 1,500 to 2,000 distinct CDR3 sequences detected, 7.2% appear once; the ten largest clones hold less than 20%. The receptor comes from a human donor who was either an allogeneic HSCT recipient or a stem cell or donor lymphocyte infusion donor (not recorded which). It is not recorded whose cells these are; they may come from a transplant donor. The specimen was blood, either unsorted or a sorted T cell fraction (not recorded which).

CDR3 sequence (DNA): TGTGCCAGCAGGCCCACTATGACTGAAACCGGGGAGCTGTTTTTT. Protein product: CASRPTMTETGELFF. The chain has TRBV2 and TRBJ2-2; D remains unclear. This CDR3 is 15 amino acids long. Germline V gives CDR1 SNHLY, CDR2 FYNNEI. Between the trimmed V and J ends, which lost 6 bases and 5 bases, there was a span of 16 bases. Filled out from reference TRBV2 and TRBJ2-2, the complete variable domain reads EPEVTQTPSHQVTQMGQEVILRCVPISNHLYFYWYRQILGQKVEFLVSFYNNEISEKSEIFDDQFSVERPDGSNFTLKIRSTKLEDSAMYFCASRPTMTETGELFFGEGSRLTVL.